The clone carrying this TCR beta chain was found once. The junction shows a germline mismatch at one end, possibly a read error. The data are from a study of neurological immune-mediated disorders. The CDR3 extends over 13 amino acids. CDR1 is DFQATT, CDR2 SNEGSKA, per germline (reference sequence). TCRdb analysed the 5' RACE reads with MiXCR anew, one entry per CDR3 protein. The sample shows over 65,000 distinct CDR3 sequences, roughly 9% of them seen only once. The sequence came from a man aged 50 to 59 in good health. This sequence joins TRBV20-1 and TRBJ2-5, with TRBD2 identical over 11 bases. Source material: PBMCs. CDR3: CSAVAGGKDTQYF. DNA for the CDR3: TGCAGTGCTGTAGCGGGAGGGAAAGATACCCAGTACTTC.